This TCR beta chain is drawn from a study of T cells expressing NK-cell markers. At the level of the study: Investigators obtained TCR beta repertoires from sorted CD3+CD56+NKG2C+, CD3+CD56+NKG2C- and CD3+CD56-NKG2C+ T cells. The sequencing cohort of eight donors included seven HCMV-seropositive individuals and one seronegative individual.

The germline gives CDR1 LGHNA, CDR2 YNFKEQ. This CDR3 is 18 amino acids long. Using the 5' RACE reads, TCRdb records one entry per CDR3 protein without DNA. The sample includes 120,000 to 150,000 distinct CDR3 sequences. Details on this clonotype: As yet, its antigen is unknown.

General observations from the study: NKG2C+ dominant clonotype frequencies in roughly six donors were roughly 1.0-7.5% of CD8+ T cells. Topping the CD3+CD56-NKG2C+ fraction as well were these clonotypes, in a handful of donors.

The sequence came from a man between 18 and 29 years old in good health. This chain uses TRBV4-2 with TRBJ2-3; the TRBD2 assignment by TCRdb is unverifiable without DNA. Sequenced: blood T cells: a sorted CD56 or NKG2C T cell subset, CD4+ or CD8+ T cells, or bulk PBMC T cells (not recorded which). The CDR3 loop reads CASSQDLSAGGSTDTQYF.